The source of this T cell receptor beta chain is a study of CD8+CD57+ T cells in acquired aplastic anemia. Study as a whole: Average DNA yield from sorted CD4+ and CD8+ cells was about 3 ug. The average read count for CD4+ cells in healthy donors was around 10 million. Overall study findings and caveats: Patients were compared with controls for CD8+ Simpson's diversity, and no significant difference emerged.

The use of genomic DNA as template underpinned the TCR beta VDJ and CDR3 profiling. Each CDR3 protein gets one entry after TCRdb re-called the reads with MiXCR. In the table there are over 200,000 distinct CDR3 sequences, approximately 60% of which are singletons. A remark on this clonotype: Its matching antigen is unknown.

This CDR3 spans 15 amino acids. V was trimmed by 4 bases and J by 5 bases, leaving 17 bases between them. The germline gives CDR1 SGHVS, CDR2 FNYEAQ. The TCR was taken from a human donor in good health. The J gene is TRBJ1-2, the V gene TRBV7-6, with D perhaps TRBD1 (5 bases). Sample: sorted CD4+, CD8+, or CD8+CD57+ T cells (not recorded which) from PBMCs. Here the CDR3 DNA reads TGTGCCAGCAGCTCTGGGACGGGGTACGGGTATGGCTACACCTTC. This gives the protein CASSSGTGYGYGYTF.